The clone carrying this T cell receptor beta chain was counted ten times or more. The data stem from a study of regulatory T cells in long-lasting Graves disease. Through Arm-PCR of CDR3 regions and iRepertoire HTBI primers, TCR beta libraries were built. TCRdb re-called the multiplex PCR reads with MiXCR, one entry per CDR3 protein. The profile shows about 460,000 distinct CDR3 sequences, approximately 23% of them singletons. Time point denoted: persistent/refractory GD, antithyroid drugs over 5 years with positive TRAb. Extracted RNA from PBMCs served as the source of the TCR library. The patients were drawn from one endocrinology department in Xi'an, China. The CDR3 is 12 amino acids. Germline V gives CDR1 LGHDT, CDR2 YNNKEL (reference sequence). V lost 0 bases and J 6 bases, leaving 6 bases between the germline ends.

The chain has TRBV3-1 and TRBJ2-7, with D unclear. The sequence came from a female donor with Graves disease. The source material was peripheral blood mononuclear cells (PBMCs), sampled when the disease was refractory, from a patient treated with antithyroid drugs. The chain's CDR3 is CASSQDNSEQYF. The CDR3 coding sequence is TGTGCCAGCAGCCAAGATAATAGCGAGCAGTACTTC.